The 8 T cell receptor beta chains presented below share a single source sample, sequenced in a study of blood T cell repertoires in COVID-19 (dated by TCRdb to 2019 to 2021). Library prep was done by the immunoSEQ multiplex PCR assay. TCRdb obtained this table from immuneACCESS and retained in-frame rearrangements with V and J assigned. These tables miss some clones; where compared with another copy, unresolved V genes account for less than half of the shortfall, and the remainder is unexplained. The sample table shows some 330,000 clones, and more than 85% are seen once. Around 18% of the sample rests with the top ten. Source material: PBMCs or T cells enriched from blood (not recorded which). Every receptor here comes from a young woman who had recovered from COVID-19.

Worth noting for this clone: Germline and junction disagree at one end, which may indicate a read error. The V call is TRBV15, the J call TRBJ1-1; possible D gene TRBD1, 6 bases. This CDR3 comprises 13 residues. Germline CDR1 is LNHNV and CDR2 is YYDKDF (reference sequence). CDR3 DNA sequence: TGTGCCACCAGCAGAGACAGGGGTCCCCCGCCTTGGTTT. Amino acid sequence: CATSRDRGPPPWF.

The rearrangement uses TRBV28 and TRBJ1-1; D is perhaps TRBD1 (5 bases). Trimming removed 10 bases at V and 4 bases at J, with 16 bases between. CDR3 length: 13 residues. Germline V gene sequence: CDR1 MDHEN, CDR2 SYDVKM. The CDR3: CATAKGRSTEAFF. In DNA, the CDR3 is TGTGCCACCGCTAAGGGGCGCAGCACTGAAGCTTTCTTT.

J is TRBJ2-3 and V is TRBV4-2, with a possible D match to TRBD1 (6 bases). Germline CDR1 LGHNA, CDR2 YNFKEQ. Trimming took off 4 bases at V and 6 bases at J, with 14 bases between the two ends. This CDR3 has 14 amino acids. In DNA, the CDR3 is TGTGCCAGCAGCCCCGTGGGGGCGCGGGATACGCAGTATTTT. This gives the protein CASSPVGARDTQYF.

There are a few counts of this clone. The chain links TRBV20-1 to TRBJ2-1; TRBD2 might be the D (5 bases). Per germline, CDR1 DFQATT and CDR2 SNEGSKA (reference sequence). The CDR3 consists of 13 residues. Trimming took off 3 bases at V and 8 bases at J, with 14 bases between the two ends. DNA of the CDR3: TGCAGTGCTAGTTCTACTAGTCTCCATGAGCAGTTCTTC. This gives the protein CSASSTSLHEQFF.

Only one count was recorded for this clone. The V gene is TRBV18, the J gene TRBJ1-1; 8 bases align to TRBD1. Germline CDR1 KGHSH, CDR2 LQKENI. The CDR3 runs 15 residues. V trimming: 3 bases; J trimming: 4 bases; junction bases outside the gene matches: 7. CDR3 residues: CASSPSDRVSTEAFF. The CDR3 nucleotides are TGTGCCAGCTCACCTTCGGACAGGGTTAGCACTGAAGCTTTCTTT.

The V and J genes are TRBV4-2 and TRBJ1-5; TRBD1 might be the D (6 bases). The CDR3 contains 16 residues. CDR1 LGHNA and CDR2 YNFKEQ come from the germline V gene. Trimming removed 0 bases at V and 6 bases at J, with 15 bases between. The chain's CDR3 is CASSQDLEGGSQPQHF. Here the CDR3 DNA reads TGTGCCAGCAGCCAAGATTTAGAGGGGGGGAGTCAGCCCCAGCATTTT.

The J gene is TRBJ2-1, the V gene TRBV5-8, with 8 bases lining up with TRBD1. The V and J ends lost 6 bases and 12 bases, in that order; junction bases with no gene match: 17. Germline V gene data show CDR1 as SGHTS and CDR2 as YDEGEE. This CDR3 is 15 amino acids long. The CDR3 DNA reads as TGTGCCAGCACGAACCGGGACAGGTCGTACAAGTGGCAGTTCTTC. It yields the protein CASTNRDRSYKWQFF.

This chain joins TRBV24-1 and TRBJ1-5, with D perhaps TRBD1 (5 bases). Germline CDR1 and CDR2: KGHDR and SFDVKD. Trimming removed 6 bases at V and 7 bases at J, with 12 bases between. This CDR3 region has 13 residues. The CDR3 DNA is TGTGCCACCAGTTCAGGGTTAGGGCAGCCCCAGCATTTT. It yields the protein CATSSGLGQPQHF.